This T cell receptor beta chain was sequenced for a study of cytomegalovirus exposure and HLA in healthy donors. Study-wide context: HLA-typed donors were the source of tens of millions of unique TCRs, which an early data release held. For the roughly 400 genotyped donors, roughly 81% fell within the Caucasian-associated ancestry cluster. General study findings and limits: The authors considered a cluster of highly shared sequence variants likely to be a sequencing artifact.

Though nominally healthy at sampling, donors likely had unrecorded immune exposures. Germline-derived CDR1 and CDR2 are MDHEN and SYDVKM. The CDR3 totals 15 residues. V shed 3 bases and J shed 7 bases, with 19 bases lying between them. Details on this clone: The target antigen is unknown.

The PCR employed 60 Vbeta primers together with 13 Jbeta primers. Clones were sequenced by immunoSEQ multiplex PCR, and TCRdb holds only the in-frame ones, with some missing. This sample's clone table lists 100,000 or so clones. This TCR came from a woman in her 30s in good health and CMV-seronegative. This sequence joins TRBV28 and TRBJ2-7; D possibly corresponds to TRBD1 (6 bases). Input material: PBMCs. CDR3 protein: CASSFKTGRPNEQYF. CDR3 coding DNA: TGTGCCAGCAGTTTTAAGACAGGCCGACCTAATGAGCAGTACTTC.